The entry below describes one T cell receptor beta chain. This CDR3 region has 15 residues. Trimming took off 4 bases at V and 3 bases at J, with 13 bases between the two ends. Germline V gene sequence: CDR1 MGHRA, CDR2 YSYEKL. The data are from a study of shared clonotypes between healthy human individuals. Genomic DNA of every subset was divided equally among multiple immunoSEQ plates. The team ran DNA from unsorted PBMCs on ten immunoSEQ deep assay plates for sequencing. Libraries were prepared by immunoSEQ multiplex PCR; TCRdb keeps only in-frame clonotypes and omits some of them. The table includes around 530,000 clones, around 76% detected once.

Sequencing used PBMCs. The origin of this receptor is a woman between 35 and 50 years old in good health. Some clones in this sample may be carry-over from other donors' samples. The rearrangement links TRBV4-1 to TRBJ1-5, with D perhaps TRBD1 (6 bases). CDR3 residues: CASSPRTAVNQPQHF. In DNA form, the CDR3 reads TGCGCCAGCAGCCCCAGGACAGCCGTCAATCAGCCCCAGCATTTT.